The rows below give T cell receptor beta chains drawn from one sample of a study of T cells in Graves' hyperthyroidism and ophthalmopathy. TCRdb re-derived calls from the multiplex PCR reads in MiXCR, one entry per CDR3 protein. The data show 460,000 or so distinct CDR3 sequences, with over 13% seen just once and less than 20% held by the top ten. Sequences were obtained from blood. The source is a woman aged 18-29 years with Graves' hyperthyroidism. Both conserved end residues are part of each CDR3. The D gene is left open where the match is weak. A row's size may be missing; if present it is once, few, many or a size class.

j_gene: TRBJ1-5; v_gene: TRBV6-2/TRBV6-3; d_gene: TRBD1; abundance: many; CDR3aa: CASRFSGRDSQPQHF; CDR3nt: TGTGCCAGCAGATTCTCAGGGAGGGACAGTCAGCCCCAGCATTTT
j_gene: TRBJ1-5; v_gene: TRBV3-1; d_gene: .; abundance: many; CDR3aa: CASSQGHSDSNQPQHF; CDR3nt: TGTGCCAGCAGCCAGGGACACTCGGATAGCAATCAGCCCCAGCATTTT
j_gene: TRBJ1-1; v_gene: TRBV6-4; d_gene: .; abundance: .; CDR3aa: CASREGGMNTEAFF; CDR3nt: TGTGCCAGCAGGGAAGGGGGGATGAACACTGAAGCTTTCTTT
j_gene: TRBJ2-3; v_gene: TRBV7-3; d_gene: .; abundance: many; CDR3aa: CASSFWTSSTDTQYF; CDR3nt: TGTGCCAGCAGCTTTTGGACCTCTAGCACAGATACGCAGTATTTT
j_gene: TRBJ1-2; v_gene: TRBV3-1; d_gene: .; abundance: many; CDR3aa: CASSQASGYGYTF; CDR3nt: TGTGCCAGCAGCCAAGCCTCGGGCTATGGCTACACCTTC
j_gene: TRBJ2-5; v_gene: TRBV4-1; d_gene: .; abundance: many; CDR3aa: CASSQAAARGETQYF; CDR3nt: TGCGCCAGCAGCCAAGCAGCGGCAAGGGGTGAGACCCAGTACTTC
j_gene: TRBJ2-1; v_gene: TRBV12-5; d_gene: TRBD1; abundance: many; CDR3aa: CASALRGGVDNEQFF; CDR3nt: TGTGCTAGTGCCCTCCGAGGGGGCGTCGACAATGAGCAGTTCTTC
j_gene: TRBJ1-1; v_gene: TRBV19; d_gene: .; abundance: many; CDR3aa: CASSIDPGSVTEAFF; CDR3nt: TGTGCCAGTAGTATAGATCCAGGGTCGGTCACTGAAGCTTTCTTT
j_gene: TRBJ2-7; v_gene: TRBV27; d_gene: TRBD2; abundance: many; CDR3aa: CASSLRGGRGSEQYF; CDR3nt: TGTGCCAGCAGTTTAAGAGGCGGGAGAGGCTCCGAGCAGTACTTC
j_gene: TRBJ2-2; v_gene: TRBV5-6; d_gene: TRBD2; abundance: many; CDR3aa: CASSLPAGGPRAGGELFF; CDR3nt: TGTGCCAGCAGCTTGCCAGCGGGAGGGCCGAGGGCAGGCGGGGAGCTGTTTTTT
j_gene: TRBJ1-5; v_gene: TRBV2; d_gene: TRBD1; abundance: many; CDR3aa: CASSAGTGIFDQPQHF; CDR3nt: TGTGCCAGCAGTGCCGGGACAGGGATATTTGATCAGCCCCAGCATTTT
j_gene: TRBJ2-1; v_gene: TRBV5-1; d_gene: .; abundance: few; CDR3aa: CASSLDGTPENEQFF; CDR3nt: TGCGCCAGCAGCTTGGACGGGACTCCAGAGAATGAGCAGTTCTTC